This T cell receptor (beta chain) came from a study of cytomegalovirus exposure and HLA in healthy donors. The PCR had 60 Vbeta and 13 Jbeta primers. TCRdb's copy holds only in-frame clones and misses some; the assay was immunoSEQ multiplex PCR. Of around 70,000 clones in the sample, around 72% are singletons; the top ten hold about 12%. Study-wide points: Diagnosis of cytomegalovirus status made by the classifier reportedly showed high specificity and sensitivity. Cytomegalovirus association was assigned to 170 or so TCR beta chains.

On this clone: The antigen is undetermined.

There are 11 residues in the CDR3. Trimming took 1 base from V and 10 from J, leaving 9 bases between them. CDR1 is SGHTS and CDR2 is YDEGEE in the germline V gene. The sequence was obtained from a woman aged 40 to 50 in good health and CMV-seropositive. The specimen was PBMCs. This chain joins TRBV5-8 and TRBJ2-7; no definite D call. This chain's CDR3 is CASSLTSTQYF. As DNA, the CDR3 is TGTGCCAGCAGCTTGACCTCTACCCAGTACTTC.